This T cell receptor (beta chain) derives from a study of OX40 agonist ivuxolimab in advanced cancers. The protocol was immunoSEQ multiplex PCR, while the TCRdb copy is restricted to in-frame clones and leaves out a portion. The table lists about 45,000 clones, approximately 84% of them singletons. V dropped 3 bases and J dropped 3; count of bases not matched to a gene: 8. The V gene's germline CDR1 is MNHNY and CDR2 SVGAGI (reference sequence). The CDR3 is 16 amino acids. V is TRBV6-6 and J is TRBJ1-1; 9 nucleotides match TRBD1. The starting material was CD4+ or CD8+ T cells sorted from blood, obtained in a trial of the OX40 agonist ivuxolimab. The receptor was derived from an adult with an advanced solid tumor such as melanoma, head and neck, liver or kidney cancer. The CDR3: CASSYSPGQGDTEAFF. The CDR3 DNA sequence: TGTGCCAGCAGTTATTCTCCGGGACAGGGCGACACTGAAGCTTTCTTT.